This T cell receptor beta chain was captured by sequencing in a study of blood T cell repertoires in COVID-19 (dated by TCRdb to between 2020 and 2021). For the study in its entirety: Samples covering the acute and convalescent phases of COVID-19 were provided by collaborators in the United States, Italy and Spain. Where available, HLA class I and class II types were taken from metadata supplied by the sample provider and were not determined by assay-based typing. Samples were obtained from the ongoing ImmuneRACE study (first 160 participants) and from 1,000 to 1,500 subjects provided by 6 global collaborators. The sample metadata nearly always contained a de-identified subject ID, COVID-19 status, age in years and sex. The material from the prospective study consisted of cDNA or gDNA derived from T cells, B-cell-depleted T cells, or PBMCs. The dataset comprised deeply sampled blood TCRbeta repertoires from subjects exposed to, actively infected with, or recovered from COVID-19. The repertoires were released in a freely available public database meant as a resource for research on the immune response to SARS-CoV-2.

General findings and caveats noted by the study authors: Clinical and demographic metadata were provided uncurated, with the amount varying by source and participant.

Whole blood was collected in K2EDTA tubes by collaborating institutions according to the institutions' own protocols. For TCRbeta analysis, collaborator samples were shipped as frozen whole blood, as isolated PBMCs, or as DNA extracted from either sample type. The immunoSEQ Assay, a bias-controlled multiplex PCR, was used to amplify TCRbeta CDR3 regions from genomic DNA. The authors processed their data as follows. Nucleated cell counts per sample were estimated from amplification of reference gene primers within the assay. To quantify the absolute abundance of each unique TCRbeta CDR3 rearrangement, sequence reads were collapsed and filtered. For each sample, productive Simpson clonality was calculated by taking the square root of Simpson's diversity index across productive rearrangements. The table comes from immuneACCESS by way of TCRdb, which keeps in-frame sequences with V and J called. Part of the clones is missing from these tables; in studies checked, under half for an unresolved V gene and the rest for unknown reasons. The DNA was the basis for D and trimming; V, J and clone size are from that table. The sample table holds around 700,000 clones, of which over 80% were seen once. The ten largest clones capture 0.2% to 0.3% of the sample.

For this clone: No cognate antigen has been identified for it. Base qualities are missing; no much larger clone stands one base away.

The CDR3, from cysteine to phenylalanine, totals 15 residues. The read is trimmed to its CDR3 DNA, 45 bases read in frame from base 1. Per the germline V gene, SGHVS is the CDR1 and FQNEAQ is the CDR2. Trimming accounts for 5 bases at V and 8 bases at J, while the number of junction bases matched to no gene is 14. The sequence was obtained from a woman aged 18-29 years with acute or convalescent COVID-19. The sample taken for sequencing was peripheral blood. The sequence links TRBV7-8 to TRBJ1-2, with 7 middle bases fitting TRBD1. The DNA is as follows: TGTGCCAGCAGCCCGCGAACAGGGGTATCTATGGGCTACACCTTC. This yields the protein CASSPRTGVSMGYTF.